One TCR beta chain is described in this entry. The antigen is unknown. These data come from a study of cytomegalovirus exposure and HLA in healthy donors. Findings and limits, study-wide: In a later analysis, TCR beta V- and J-gene trimming was associated with a missense DCLRE1C variant. Clonal expansion was found to be greater in HLA-associated TCR beta chains than in equally common others in a later analysis.

The PCR contained 60 Vbeta and 13 Jbeta primers. Assay used: immunoSEQ multiplex PCR; TCRdb lists only in-frame clones, some missing. This table holds about 170,000 clones, 65% to 85% found once. Trimming removed 3 bases at V and 4 bases at J, with 13 bases between. Per germline, CDR1 MGHRA and CDR2 YSYEKL. This CDR3 comprises 14 residues. This clonotype was obtained from a woman between 45 and 65 years old in good health and CMV-seropositive. Input material: PBMCs. The chain uses TRBV4-1 and TRBJ2-7; no definite D call. The CDR3 DNA reads as TGCGCCAGCAGCCAGCGCACCAACGATTACGAGCAGTACTTC. It specifies CASSQRTNDYEQYF.